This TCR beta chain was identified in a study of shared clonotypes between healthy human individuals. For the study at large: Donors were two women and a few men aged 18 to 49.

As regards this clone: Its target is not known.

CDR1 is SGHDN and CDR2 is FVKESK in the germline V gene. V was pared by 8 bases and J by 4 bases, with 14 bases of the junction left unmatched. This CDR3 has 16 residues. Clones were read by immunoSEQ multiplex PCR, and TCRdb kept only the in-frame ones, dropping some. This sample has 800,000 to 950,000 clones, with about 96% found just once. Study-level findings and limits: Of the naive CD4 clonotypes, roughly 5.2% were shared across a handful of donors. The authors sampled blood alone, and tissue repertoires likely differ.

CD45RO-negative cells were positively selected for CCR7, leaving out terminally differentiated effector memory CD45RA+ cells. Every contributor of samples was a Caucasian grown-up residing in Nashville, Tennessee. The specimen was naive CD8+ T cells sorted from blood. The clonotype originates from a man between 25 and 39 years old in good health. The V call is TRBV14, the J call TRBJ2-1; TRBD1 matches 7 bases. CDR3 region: CASSVLGQRNYNEQFF. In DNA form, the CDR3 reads TGTGCCAGCTCTGTTCTGGGACAGAGAAATTACAATGAGCAGTTCTTC.